The next 11 T cell receptor beta chains were all read from a single sample in a study of immune evolution from preneoplasia to lung adenocarcinoma (dated by TCRdb to the early 2020s). The protocol used for the library was the immunoSEQ multiplex PCR assay. In its TCRdb copy, this immuneACCESS table keeps in-frame sequences only and misses some clones. Where compared with another copy, unresolved V genes explain less than half of these, and the others have no known cause. The sample table contains several thousand clones; only one count was recorded for 82% of them. The ten biggest clones cover about 2.8% of the sample. The source material was FFPE minimally invasive lung adenocarcinoma tissue. Explained via the paper, the cell subset or site label denotes: micro-invasive lung adenocarcinoma (MIA). The receptors originated from a person aged 65 to 79 with lung adenocarcinoma.

The J gene is TRBJ1-3, the V gene TRBV11-2; possibly TRBD1 for D (6 bases). CDR3 size: 16 residues. Germline V CDR1 and CDR2: SGHAT, FQNNGV. Trimming removed 1 base at V and 0 bases at J, with 10 bases between. In DNA form, the CDR3 reads TGTGCCAGCAGCTTAGTTGGGGGCGACTCTGGAAACACCATATATTTT. Its protein product is CASSLVGGDSGNTIYF.

The V gene is TRBV2, the J gene TRBJ1-6; 11 positions agree with TRBD1. This CDR3 contains 14 residues. Germline V gives CDR1 SNHLY, CDR2 FYNNEI. After removal of 5 bases from V and 8 bases from J, the junction contained 2 bases not matched to a gene. The CDR3 sequence: CASSRDRGYSPLHF. CDR3 DNA sequence: TGTGCCAGCAGTCGGGACAGGGGGTATTCACCCCTCCACTTT.

The chain is built from TRBV7-2 and TRBJ2-1, with TRBD2 matching 12 bases. Trimming removed 1 base from V and 8 bases from J; junction bases left unmatched: 6. The CDR3 consists of 16 residues. Germline V gives CDR1 SGHTA, CDR2 FQGNSA. CDR3 amino acids: CASSLVGLAGRDEQFF. DNA for the CDR3: TGTGCCAGCAGCTTAGTCGGACTAGCGGGGCGGGATGAGCAGTTCTTC.

The chain combines TRBV6-6 with TRBJ2-7; the match to TRBD2 covers 11 bases. The CDR3 has 13 amino acids. The germline V gene has CDR1 MNHNY and CDR2 SVGAGI (reference sequence). J lost 4 bases, V lost 4 bases, and 0 bases had no gene match. CDR3 sequence: CASSWTSGYEQYF. CDR3 in DNA: TGTGCCAGCAGTTGGACTAGCGGGTACGAGCAGTACTTC.

This clone was seen a few times. The gene calls are TRBV7-9 and TRBJ2-3; TRBD2 matches 7 bases. Germline CDR1 SEHNR, CDR2 FQNEAQ (reference sequence). V lost 2 bases, J lost 1 base, and 6 bases stayed unmatched. This CDR3 spans 16 amino acids. The CDR3 DNA reads TGTGCCAGCAGCTTAAAAGCGGGAAGTGGCACAGATACGCAGTATTTT. It encodes CASSLKAGSGTDTQYF.

This chain uses TRBV7-7 with TRBJ2-3; no firm D call. The germline CDR1 and CDR2 sequences are SSHAT and FNYEAQ (reference sequence). Trimming removed 1 base at V and 6 bases at J, with 8 bases between. The CDR3 runs 13 residues. This CDR3 reads CASSLVPGDTQYF. DNA for the CDR3: TGTGCCAGCAGCTTAGTCCCTGGGGATACGCAGTATTTT.

The chain combines TRBV6-5 with TRBJ2-7, with TRBD2 matching over 7 bases. Germline CDR1 MNHEY, CDR2 SVGAGI. This CDR3 comprises 15 residues. J was trimmed by 2 bases and V by 0 bases; bases with no gene match: 4. CDR3 sequence (DNA): TGTGCCAGCAGTTACTCGTGGGAGGGAACCTACGAGCAGTACTTC. Its translation is CASSYSWEGTYEQYF.

This chain links TRBV5-6 with TRBJ2-7, with 7 bases matching TRBD2. CDR1 SGHDT and CDR2 YYEEEE come from the germline V gene. The CDR3 length is 12 residues. Trimming took 3 bases from V and 4 from J; bases not matched to a gene: 1. The CDR3, as DNA: TGTGCCAGCAGCTGGGAGGGTTACGAGCAGTACTTC. As protein: CASSWEGYEQYF.

The V gene is TRBV30, the J gene TRBJ1-2; D uncertain. The CDR3 has 11 amino acids. Between the trimmed V and J ends, which lost 5 bases and 8 bases, there was a span of 12 bases. CDR1 GTSNPN and CDR2 SVGIG come from the germline V gene (reference sequence). CDR3 amino acids: CAWAFTGGYTF. The CDR3 DNA is TGTGCCTGGGCCTTTACGGGAGGCTACACCTTC.

This clone showed up just once. A junction boundary mismatches the germline segment, possibly from a read error. The V gene is TRBV5-1, the J gene TRBJ2-5; TRBD2 matches 10 bases. This CDR3 region has 16 residues. CDR1 is SGHRS and CDR2 is YFSETQ in the germline V gene. CDR3 coding DNA: TGCGCCAGCAGGTTAAATTACGGGACTAGCGCGGAGATCCAGTACTTC. It translates to CASRLNYGTSAEIQYF.

This chain links TRBV4-1 with TRBJ2-7; D may correspond to TRBD1 or TRBD2 (5 bases each). The CDR3 totals 14 residues. The V end was cut by 2 bases, the J end by 4 bases, with 12 bases between. CDR1 MGHRA and CDR2 YSYEKL come from the germline V gene. CDR3 loop: CASSQLGRGYEQYF. The CDR3 coding sequence is TGCGCCAGCAGCCAACTGGGACGGGGATACGAGCAGTACTTC.